The 27 T cell receptor beta chains below all came from one sample that was sequenced in a study of shared clonotypes between healthy human individuals. Terminally differentiated effector memory CD45RA+ cells were excluded from the naive CD8 cells, which were CD45RO-negative and positively selected for CCR7. The repertoire was sequenced with immunoSEQ multiplex PCR; TCRdb's copy has only in-frame clones and lacks some. Of about 2.1 million clones listed, around 93% are singletons. The sample taken for sequencing was naive CD8+ T cells from PBMCs. Receptors were obtained from a man younger than 30 in good health. Some clones in this sample may be carry-over from other donors' samples.

The chain employs TRBV4-3 and TRBJ2-3; weak D call: TRBD2 (6 bases). Trimming removed 4 bases from V and 0 bases from J, with 20 bases in between. The CDR3 covers 18 residues. Germline V gives CDR1 LGHNA, CDR2 YSLEER. CDR3 protein: CASSPHPSGGRSTDTQYF. In DNA, the CDR3 is TGCGCCAGCAGCCCCCACCCCTCCGGAGGGAGGAGCACAGATACGCAGTATTTT.

This clone was counted a few times. CDR3 bases: TGTGCCAGCAGGGACATGGGCCAGGGTCGTAATATCGCTTTCTTT. Protein: CASRDMGQGRNIAFF. The rearrangement uses TRBV7-9 and TRBJ1-1, with D tentatively TRBD1 (5 bases). The CDR3 has 15 residues. The germline V and J ends were trimmed by 6 bases and 11 bases, with 25 bases remaining between them. Germline assignment: CDR1 SEHNR and CDR2 FQNEAQ (reference sequence).

The chain links TRBV9 to TRBJ2-7; 7 bases line up with TRBD2. Germline V CDR1 and CDR2: SGDLS, YYNGEE. V was clipped by 0 bases and J by 1 base; unmatched bases: 7. This CDR3 contains 16 residues. CDR3 nucleotide sequence: TGTGCCAGCAGCGTAGATGGCGGGAGCGCATCCTACGAGCAGTACTTC. Its protein is CASSVDGGSASYEQYF.

The chain joins TRBV27 to TRBJ1-2, with D unresolved. Germline CDR1 MNHEY, CDR2 SMNVEV (reference sequence). V was clipped by 5 bases and J by 7 bases, with 14 bases between them. This CDR3 has 13 amino acids. CDR3 sequence (DNA): TGTGCCAGCAGTCCCGGGGTGGCCCTTGGCTACACCTTC. It encodes CASSPGVALGYTF.

This chain connects TRBV6-6 to TRBJ1-1; possible D gene TRBD1, 5 bases. The CDR3 is 13 residues long. Trimming removed 5 bases from V and 4 bases from J, with 11 bases in between. Germline assignment: CDR1 MNHNY and CDR2 SVGAGI (reference sequence). The CDR3 DNA is TGTGCCAGCAGTCCCGAGGGGTTCACTGAAGCTTTCTTT. Residues: CASSPEGFTEAFF.

About this clone: This may stem from a read error, because a much larger clone lies one nucleotide away. This rearrangement joins TRBV7-6 to TRBJ2-7; D uncertain. The CDR3 consists of 11 residues. Germline V lookup: CDR1 SGHVS, CDR2 FNYEAQ. The V gene lost 4 bases and the J gene lost 3 bases, with 4 bases spanning the gap. This chain's CDR3 is CASSSYYEQYF. The DNA of the CDR3 is TGTGCCAGCAGCTCCTACTACGAGCAGTACTTC.

The rearrangement uses TRBV7-9 and TRBJ1-2; a weak D match, TRBD1 (5 bases). The CDR3 runs 15 residues. Germline assignment: CDR1 SEHNR and CDR2 FQNEAQ (reference sequence). The V end was cut by 0 bases, the J end by 3 bases, with 11 bases between. CDR3 DNA: TGTGCCAGCAGCTTAGCGGGGCCGGGGGACTATGGCTACACCTTC. This codes for CASSLAGPGDYGYTF.

The genes are TRBV11-2 and TRBJ2-1; 10 positions match TRBD1. The CDR3 is 16 amino acids. V shed 3 bases and J 8 bases; nucleotides not matched to a gene: 10. Per germline, CDR1 SGHAT and CDR2 FQNNGV. Written as DNA, the CDR3 is TGTGCCAGCAGCTTGGGTCCCCGACAGGGGGCCGATGAGCAGTTCTTC. Protein product: CASSLGPRQGADEQFF.

This clone showed up just once. This chain connects TRBV7-2 to TRBJ2-1; maybe TRBD2 (6 bases). The CDR3 length is 16 residues. Germline assignment: CDR1 SGHTA and CDR2 FQGNSA. The ends were cut back, 4 bases at V and 4 bases at J, with 17 bases in the middle. CDR3 protein: CASSSVSGGNYNEQFF. In DNA form, the CDR3 reads TGTGCCAGCAGCTCCGTATCGGGCGGGAATTACAATGAGCAGTTCTTC.

This chain uses TRBV18 with TRBJ2-1; tentatively, D is TRBD1 or TRBD2 (5 bases each). Germline CDR1 and CDR2: KGHSH and LQKENI. V dropped 3 bases and J dropped 9 bases, with 24 bases sitting between them. The CDR3 extends over 17 amino acids. CDR3 coding DNA: TGTGCCAGCTCACCCTCTCCCGGGACGGATCCCGCGGTTGAGCAGTTCTTC. It specifies CASSPSPGTDPAVEQFF.

This chain's CDR3 is CASSIGWDEQYF. CDR3 nucleotides: TGTGCCAGTAGTATCGGTTGGGACGAGCAGTACTTC. The V call is TRBV19, the J call TRBJ2-7; D not certain. Trimming stripped 3 bases from V and 5 bases from J, with 8 bases between. Germline CDR1 and CDR2: LNHDA and SQIVND (reference sequence). CDR3 length: 12 residues.

This rearrangement joins TRBV27 to TRBJ1-3, with D unresolved. Trimming stripped 0 bases from V and 0 bases from J, with 6 bases between. This CDR3 has 15 residues. Germline V gene sequence: CDR1 MNHEY, CDR2 SMNVEV (reference sequence). CDR3 loop: CASSLSKVSGNTIYF. As DNA, the CDR3 is TGTGCCAGCAGTTTATCGAAGGTCTCTGGAAACACCATATATTTT.

The chain couples TRBV9 to TRBJ1-3, with a weak D call TRBD1 (5 bases). Trimming took off 3 bases at V and 0 bases at J, with 10 bases between the two ends. Germline assignment: CDR1 SGDLS and CDR2 YYNGEE. The CDR3 length is 15 residues. The DNA for the CDR3 is TGTGCCAGCAGCGGGGGAGGGGTCTCTGGAAACACCATATATTTT. This gives the protein CASSGGGVSGNTIYF.

Worth noting for this clone: Other DNA sequences in this specimen translate into the identical CDR3. The chain combines TRBV30 with TRBJ1-1, with D unclear. The ends were cut back, 2 bases at V and 1 base at J, with 5 bases in the middle. The CDR3 spans 12 residues. Per germline, CDR1 GTSNPN and CDR2 SVGIG (reference sequence). The CDR3 loop reads CAWSPGNTEAFF. DNA for the CDR3: TGTGCCTGGAGTCCAGGGAACACTGAAGCTTTCTTT.

The chain employs TRBV11-2 and TRBJ2-7; D ambiguous. CDR3 length equals 13 residues. Germline V gives CDR1 SGHAT, CDR2 FQNNGV. The V and J ends lost 1 base and 2 bases respectively, with 6 bases between them. DNA of the CDR3: TGTGCCAGCAGCTTAGCCCCCGCCTACGAGCAGTACTTC. Its protein is CASSLAPAYEQYF.

The V and J genes are TRBV27 and TRBJ2-3, with 11 bases that match TRBD2. CDR3 length: 15 residues. The germline CDR1 and CDR2 sequences are MNHEY and SMNVEV (reference sequence). With 5 bases clipped from V and 4 bases from J, the junction kept 5 bases outside the gene matches. In nucleotides, the CDR3 is TGTGCCAGCAGTGTCCTAGCGGGAGGACCAGATACGCAGTATTTT. Translation gives CASSVLAGGPDTQYF.

The rearrangement uses TRBV19 and TRBJ1-5; 7 nucleotides match TRBD1. The germline V gene encodes CDR1 LNHDA and CDR2 SQIVND (reference sequence). V lost 2 bases, J lost 2 bases, and 3 bases stayed unmatched. This CDR3 region has 15 residues. The CDR3 DNA sequence: TGTGCCAGTAGTATACGGGACAGTCGCAATCAGCCCCAGCATTTT. This translates into CASSIRDSRNQPQHF. Complete variable domain (other parts from reference TRBV19 and TRBJ1-5): DGGITQSPKYLFRKEGQNVTLSCEQNLNHDAMYWYRQDPGQGLRLIYYSQIVNDFQKGDIAEGYSVSREKKESFPLTVTSAQKNPTAFYLCASSIRDSRNQPQHFGDGTRLSIL.

The rearrangement uses TRBV7-6 and TRBJ2-7, with a tentative D call TRBD2 (5 bases). Trimming removed 4 bases from V and 3 bases from J, with 13 bases in between. Germline-derived CDR1 and CDR2 are SGHVS and FNYEAQ. CDR3 length: 14 residues. DNA of the CDR3: TGTGCCAGCAGCTCCGGGGTGTGGGGCTACGAGCAGTACTTC. This translates into CASSSGVWGYEQYF.

The V gene is TRBV18, the J gene TRBJ1-1; D gene uncertain. With 0 bases removed from V and 0 bases from J, the gap between germline ends came to 8 bases. CDR3 length: 15 residues. Germline CDR1 and CDR2: KGHSH and LQKENI. CDR3 residues: CASSPPVQVNTEAFF. CDR3 in DNA: TGTGCCAGCTCACCACCCGTGCAGGTGAACACTGAAGCTTTCTTT.

This chain connects TRBV7-9 to TRBJ2-7, with 9 bases that match TRBD2. The germline V gene has CDR1 SEHNR and CDR2 FQNEAQ (reference sequence). Trimming took 5 bases from V and 3 from J; bases not matched to a gene: 11. The CDR3 sequence is 16 residues long. DNA of the CDR3: TGTGCCAGCAGCCCCCCGAGCCTGACTAGCGGCTACGAGCAGTACTTC. Translating gives CASSPPSLTSGYEQYF.

The rearrangement uses TRBV6-1 and TRBJ2-4; D is undetermined. The CDR3 sequence is 16 residues long. V was cut by 0 bases and J by 7 bases, with 16 bases left in between. Germline CDR1 is MNHNS and CDR2 is SASEGT. The CDR3 coding sequence is TGTGCCAGCAGTGAAGCGCTTCGGCCCCTGAGGAACATTCAGTACTTC. Translating it yields CASSEALRPLRNIQYF.

On this clone: Other DNA sequences of this sample code for an identical CDR3. The rearrangement links TRBV29-1 to TRBJ1-2; D remains unclear. This CDR3 region has 10 residues. Trimming removed 3 bases from V and 6 bases from J, with 5 bases in between. In germline, CDR1 is SQVTM, CDR2 ANQGSEA. In nucleotides, the CDR3 is TGCAGCGTTGAGGGCGATGGCTACACCTTC. Amino acids: CSVEGDGYTF.

The chain employs TRBV15 and TRBJ2-1; possible D gene TRBD1, 6 bases. There are 14 residues in the CDR3. The V end lost 5 bases, the J end lost 6 bases, and 14 bases lay between the germline ends. Germline values: CDR1 LNHNV, CDR2 YYDKDF (reference sequence). The CDR3 sequence: CATSGDISGNEQFF. In DNA, the CDR3 is TGTGCCACCAGCGGGGACATCTCGGGCAATGAGCAGTTCTTC.

The V gene is TRBV27, the J gene TRBJ2-2; 11 bases match TRBD2. Per germline, CDR1 MNHEY and CDR2 SMNVEV (reference sequence). The trim removed 2 bases at V and 2 bases at J, leaving 4 bases unmatched. This CDR3 comprises 17 residues. The CDR3 coding sequence is TGTGCCAGCAGTTTACGTACTAGCGGGGGTAACACCGGGGAGCTGTTTTTT. Amino acids: CASSLRTSGGNTGELFF.

This clone was observed a few times. Other DNA sequences in the same sample also yield this CDR3. This chain connects TRBV28 to TRBJ1-5, with no clear D. The CDR3 contains 11 residues. The ends were cut back, 3 bases at V and 4 bases at J, with 1 base in the middle. Per the germline V gene, CDR1 is MDHEN and CDR2 is SYDVKM. CDR3 loop: CASSLNQPQHF. Here the CDR3 DNA reads TGTGCCAGCAGTTTGAATCAGCCCCAGCATTTT.

In this sample, this clone turned up a few times. The sample holds other DNA sequences that translate to the same CDR3. The gene calls are TRBV7-9 and TRBJ2-7, with 9 positions matching TRBD1. The V gene's germline CDR1 is SEHNR and CDR2 FQNEAQ (reference sequence). V trimming: 5 bases; J trimming: 4 bases; junction bases outside the gene matches: 6. This CDR3 comprises 14 residues. The CDR3 DNA reads as TGTGCCAGCAGCGCCCGGGACAGGGCGTACGAGCAGTACTTC. This sequence encodes CASSARDRAYEQYF.

The chain combines TRBV9 with TRBJ1-2; 8 bases are shared with TRBD1. CDR1 is SGDLS and CDR2 is YYNGEE in the germline V gene. Unmatched junction bases numbered 14, after V lost 4 bases and J lost 9 bases. The CDR3 sequence is 15 residues long. As DNA, the CDR3 is TGTGCCAGCAGCAACGGACAGGGCGGAATTGTAAGCTACACCTTC. Its translation: CASSNGQGGIVSYTF.